Below, one T cell receptor (beta chain) is given with its context. The data stem from a study of blood T cell repertoires in COVID-19. Per germline, CDR1 SGHAT and CDR2 FQNNGV. The CDR3 runs to 12 residues. V dropped 3 bases and J dropped 5 bases, with 7 bases sitting between them. Method: immunoSEQ multiplex PCR; TCRdb's copy keeps in-frame clones and lacks some. The sample gives more than 100,000 clones, approximately 85% of which show up once; 9.5% to 13% is in the top ten. V and J are TRBV11-2 and TRBJ2-5; D gene ambiguous. Sequences were obtained from peripheral blood. The TCR was taken from an elderly man with acute or convalescent COVID-19. Here the CDR3 DNA reads TGTGCCAGCAGCTTTACTGCGGAGACCCAGTACTTC. It yields the protein CASSFTAETQYF.